In its sample, the clone carrying this T cell receptor beta chain was seen a few times. Germline assignment: CDR1 SGHKS and CDR2 YYEKEE (reference sequence). This CDR3 has 16 residues. The V end lost 0 bases, the J end lost 4 bases, and 16 bases lay between the germline ends. This record belongs to a study of T cells in Graves' hyperthyroidism and ophthalmopathy. RNA transcripts yielded amplified TCR beta CDR3 regions. The primer set for the first-round RT-PCR of the TCR CDR3 was HTBI. TCRdb reprocessed the multiplex PCR reads via MiXCR and lists one record per CDR3 protein. The sample has some 560,000 distinct CDR3 sequences; about 15% are singletons.

The chain has TRBV5-5 and TRBJ1-2, with a tentative D call TRBD1 (6 bases). The origin of this receptor is a woman in her forties with Graves' hyperthyroidism. The sample taken for sequencing was blood. The CDR3, as DNA: TGTGCCAGCAGCTTGGGGATTTCGGGGGCGGGCTATGGCTACACCTTC. It is translated as CASSLGISGAGYGYTF. Filled out from reference TRBV5-5 and TRBJ1-2, the complete variable domain reads DAGVTQSPTHLIKTRGQQVTLRCSPISGHKSVSWYQQVLGQGPQFIFQYYEKEERGRGNFPDRFSARQFPNYSSELNVNALLLGDSALYLCASSLGISGAGYGYTFGSGTRLTVV.